The clone carrying this TCR beta chain has only a few counts. Its matching antigen is unknown. Approximately 110 mL of blood, on average, came from one heparinised draw per donor. Cells sorted by CD45RO/CCR7/CD25/CD127/CD95/CD27 comprised CD4+ naive, central memory, regulatory and stem cell-like memory cells. These data originate in a study of beta chain features in type 1 diabetes. Study outcomes and limitations: All four CD4+ subsets of Type 1 diabetes patients contained TCRB CDR3s that were moderately but significantly shorter.

Per germline, CDR1 MNHNY and CDR2 SVGAGI (reference sequence). This CDR3 spans 14 amino acids. The V end lost 2 bases, the J end lost 1 base, and 8 bases lay between the germline ends. What was sequenced were expressed TCRB transcripts, since all of the isolated RNA had been reverse transcribed. There were several million reads on average in the naive, central memory and regulatory T cell samples. Assay: immunoSEQ multiplex PCR; the TCRdb copy retains only in-frame clones and omits some. Of about 230,000 clones listed, approximately 16% are singletons. The TCR was taken from a man aged 25 to 45 with type 1 diabetes. The chain couples TRBV6-6 to TRBJ1-2; D uncertain. Sequencing was carried out using naive CD4+ T cells from blood. The CDR3 loop is CASSYGGINYGYTF. The CDR3 nucleotides are TGTGCCAGCAGTTACGGCGGGATTAACTATGGCTACACCTTC.